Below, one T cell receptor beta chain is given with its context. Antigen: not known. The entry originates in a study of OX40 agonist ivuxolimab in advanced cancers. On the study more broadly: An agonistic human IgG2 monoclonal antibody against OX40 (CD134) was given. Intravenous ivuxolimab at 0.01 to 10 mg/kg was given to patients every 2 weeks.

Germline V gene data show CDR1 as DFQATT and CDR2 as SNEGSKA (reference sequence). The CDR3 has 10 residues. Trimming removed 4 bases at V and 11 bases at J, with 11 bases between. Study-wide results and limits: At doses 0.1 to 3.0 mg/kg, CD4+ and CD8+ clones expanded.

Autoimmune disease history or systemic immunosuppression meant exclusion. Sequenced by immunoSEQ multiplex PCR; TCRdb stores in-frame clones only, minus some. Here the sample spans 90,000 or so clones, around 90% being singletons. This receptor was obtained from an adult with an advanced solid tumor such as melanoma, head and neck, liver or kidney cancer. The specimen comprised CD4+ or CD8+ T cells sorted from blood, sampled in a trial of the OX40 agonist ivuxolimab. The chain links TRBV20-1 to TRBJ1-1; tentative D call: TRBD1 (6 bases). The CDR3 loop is CSATGAGAFF. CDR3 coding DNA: TGCAGTGCTACGGGGGCTGGGGCTTTCTTT.